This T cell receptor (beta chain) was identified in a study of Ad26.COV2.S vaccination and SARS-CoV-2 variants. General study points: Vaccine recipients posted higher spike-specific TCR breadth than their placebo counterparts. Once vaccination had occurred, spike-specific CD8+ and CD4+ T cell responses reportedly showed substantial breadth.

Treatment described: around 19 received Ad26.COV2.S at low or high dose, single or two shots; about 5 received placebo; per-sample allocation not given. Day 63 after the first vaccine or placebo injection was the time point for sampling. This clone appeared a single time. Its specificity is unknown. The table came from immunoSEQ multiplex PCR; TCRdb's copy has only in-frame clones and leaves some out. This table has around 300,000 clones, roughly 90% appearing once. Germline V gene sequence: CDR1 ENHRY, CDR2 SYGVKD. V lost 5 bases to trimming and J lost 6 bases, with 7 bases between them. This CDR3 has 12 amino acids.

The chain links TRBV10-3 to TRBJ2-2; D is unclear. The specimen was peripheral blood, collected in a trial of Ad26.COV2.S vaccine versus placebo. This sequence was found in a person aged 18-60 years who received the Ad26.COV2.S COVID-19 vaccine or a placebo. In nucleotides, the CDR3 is TGTGCCATCAGTCGCGTCCCCGGGGAGCTGTTTTTT. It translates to CAISRVPGELFF.